A single sample gave rise to the 28 T cell receptor beta chains below, sequenced in a study of blood T cell repertoires in COVID-19. TCRdb keeps only in-frame clones here, not all; method: immunoSEQ multiplex PCR. The sample has hundreds of thousands of clones; under 90% are singletons. Sequenced sample: peripheral blood. The receptors were gathered from a human donor in a cohort sampled during active COVID-19.

As concerns this clone: The junction does not match germline at one end; this may be a read error. The chain joins TRBV7-7 to TRBJ1-5, with a tentative D call TRBD1 (6 bases). CDR3 length: 18 residues. Germline V gene data show CDR1 as SSHAT and CDR2 as FNYEAQ (reference sequence). The CDR3 loop reads CASSVGGQLLYSNQPQHF. CDR3 DNA: TGTGCTAGCAGCGTAGGGGGGCAGCTACTTTATAGCAATCAGCCCCAGCATTTT. The full variable domain, completed using reference TRBV7-7 and TRBJ1-5, is GAGVSQSPRYKVTKRGQDVTLRCDPISSHATLYWYQQALGQGPEFLTYFNYEAQPDKSGLPSDRFSAERPEGSISTLTIQRTEQRDSAMYRCASSVGGQLLYSNQPQHFGDGTRLSIL.

The V call is TRBV7-2, the J call TRBJ2-5; D may be TRBD1 (5 bases). CDR1 and CDR2 (germline): SGHTA, FQGNSA. CDR3 size: 15 residues. Trimming took off 8 bases at V and 4 bases at J, with 20 bases between the two ends. The CDR3 coding sequence is TGTGCCAGCGGCGAACAGGTCAGGGTGGGAGAGACCCAGTACTTC. It encodes CASGEQVRVGETQYF.

The rearrangement joins TRBV5-4 to TRBJ2-5; D perhaps matches TRBD1 (6 bases). The CDR3 is 13 residues long. Germline loops: CDR1 SGHNT, CDR2 YYREEE (reference sequence). V was cut by 6 bases and J by 0 bases, with 9 bases left in between. The CDR3 here is CASKRQDQETQYF. In nucleotides, the CDR3 is TGTGCCAGCAAAAGACAGGACCAAGAGACCCAGTACTTC.

This sequence joins TRBV3-1 (or the pseudogene TRBV3-2) and TRBJ2-2, with 11 positions matching TRBD1. The CDR3 spans 19 residues. Germline V gene lookup returns CDR1 LGHDT and CDR2 YNNKEL (reference sequence). Germline trimming cut 4 bases from V and 5 bases from J; bases unmatched to any gene: 15. CDR3 protein: CASSRSGRDRGCVTGELFF. The CDR3 coding sequence is TGTGCCAGCAGCCGCTCGGGCCGGGACAGGGGGTGCGTTACCGGGGAGCTGTTTTTT.

The chain is built from TRBV18 and TRBJ2-3, with D maybe TRBD1 (5 bases). V lost 3 bases to trimming and J lost 0 bases, with 7 bases between them. Germline CDR1 KGHSH, CDR2 LQKENI. The CDR3 length is 14 residues. CDR3 sequence reads: CASSPTVSTDTQYF. The CDR3 DNA reads as TGTGCCAGCTCACCGACAGTCAGCACAGATACGCAGTATTTT.

This chain joins TRBV4-1 and TRBJ2-7, with 10 bases identical to TRBD2. The CDR3 covers 15 residues. J was trimmed by 4 bases and V by 6 bases; bases with no gene match: 9. Germline V gene sequence: CDR1 MGHRA, CDR2 YSYEKL. The CDR3: CASRPSGLAEYEQYF. In DNA form, the CDR3 reads TGCGCCAGCAGGCCCTCTGGACTAGCGGAGTACGAGCAGTACTTC.

This chain's CDR3 is CASSLQGFGTEAFF. In DNA, the CDR3 is TGTGCCAGCTCACTACAGGGTTTTGGCACTGAAGCTTTCTTT. This sequence joins TRBV18 and TRBJ1-1; D is perhaps TRBD1 (6 bases). The germline gives CDR1 KGHSH, CDR2 LQKENI. Trimming took 4 bases from V and 4 from J, leaving 13 bases between them. The CDR3 is made up of 14 amino acids.

The chain recombines TRBV7-2 with TRBJ2-7, with a possible D match to TRBD2 (5 bases). With 2 bases removed from V and 0 bases from J, the gap between germline ends came to 8 bases. The germline CDR1 and CDR2 sequences are SGHTA and FQGNSA. The CDR3 runs 14 residues. The CDR3 spells CASSLSEGSYEQYF. The DNA for the CDR3 is TGTGCCAGCAGCTTATCCGAGGGCTCCTACGAGCAGTACTTC.

This chain connects TRBV7-9 to TRBJ2-7; 9 nucleotides line up with TRBD2. Germline loops: CDR1 SEHNR, CDR2 FQNEAQ (reference sequence). Trimming took 2 bases from V and 5 from J; bases not matched to a gene: 7. This CDR3 is 15 amino acids long. The DNA of the CDR3 is TGTGCCAGCAGCTTACGGGCTAGCGGGACCCACGAGCAGTACTTC. Protein sequence: CASSLRASGTHEQYF.

This clone was counted only a few times. The genes are TRBV7-3 and TRBJ2-1; maybe TRBD1 (6 bases). The V gene's germline CDR1 is SGHTA and CDR2 FQGTGA. This CDR3 spans 13 amino acids. The V and J ends lost 2 bases and 16 bases respectively, with 18 bases between them. As DNA, the CDR3 is TGTGCCAGCAGCTTACCAGGGGCTACCCCCCACTTCTTC. It translates to CASSLPGATPHFF.

CDR3 DNA: TGTGCCAGCAGTCACACGCCAGGGTTAGCTGGGGGCACTAGCGGGCGCGACTCCTACGAGCAGTACTTC. This sequence encodes CASSHTPGLAGGTSGRDSYEQYF. The V gene is TRBV6-6, the J gene TRBJ2-7, with TRBD2 identical over 9 bases. The trim removed 5 bases at V and 0 bases at J, leaving 29 bases unmatched. The CDR3 has 23 residues. From germline, CDR1 is MNHNY and CDR2 SVGAGI (reference sequence).

The chain's CDR3 is CASSVNSGNGYEQYF. The CDR3 coding sequence is TGCGCCAGCAGCGTGAATAGCGGGAATGGCTACGAGCAGTACTTC. This sequence joins TRBV5-1 and TRBJ2-7, with TRBD2 matching 8 bases. Germline V lookup: CDR1 SGHRS, CDR2 YFSETQ. Trimming took 4 bases from V and 3 from J; bases not matched to a gene: 9. This CDR3 spans 15 amino acids.

The CDR3 coding sequence is TGTGCCAGTAGCCCGGGACTCATCATTTACGAGCAGTACTTC. It specifies CASSPGLIIYEQYF. The genes are TRBV19 and TRBJ2-7; a possible D gene is TRBD2 (6 bases). The germline V and J ends were trimmed by 6 bases and 4 bases, with 16 bases remaining between them. The CDR3 spans 14 residues. CDR1 is LNHDA, CDR2 SQIVND, per germline (reference sequence).

J is TRBJ2-1 and V is TRBV9; 9 bases fit TRBD2. From germline, CDR1 is SGDLS and CDR2 YYNGEE. This CDR3 has 15 amino acids. Losses at the gene ends were 3 bases for V and 5 bases for J; bases not matched to a gene: 6. This CDR3 reads CASSASGRYNNEQFF. DNA for the CDR3: TGTGCCAGCAGCGCGAGCGGGAGGTATAACAATGAGCAGTTCTTC.

This clone was observed a handful of times. The chain is built from TRBV5-4 and TRBJ2-1, with D possibly TRBD1 on 6 matching bases. Germline lookup yields CDR1 SGHNT and CDR2 YYREEE (reference sequence). The V end lost 3 bases, the J end lost 2 bases, and 12 bases lay between the germline ends. The CDR3 extends over 15 amino acids. CDR3 nucleotide sequence: TGTGCCAGCAGCTACGGGACAAGTACCTACAATGAGCAGTTCTTC. Translating gives CASSYGTSTYNEQFF.

The V gene is TRBV11-2, the J gene TRBJ2-5; D might be TRBD2 (5 bases). The CDR3 has 13 amino acids. Germline CDR1 reads SGHAT; CDR2 reads FQNNGV. V lost 5 bases, J lost 3 bases, and 10 bases lay in between. CDR3 amino acids: CASSGRGKETQYF. The CDR3 DNA sequence: TGTGCCAGCAGCGGCCGAGGGAAAGAGACCCAGTACTTC.

The chain couples TRBV29-1 to TRBJ2-1, with 13 bases matching TRBD2. Trimming removed 7 bases from V and 10 bases from J; junction bases left unmatched: 10. There are 14 residues in the CDR3. Germline assignment: CDR1 SQVTM and CDR2 ANQGSEA. The CDR3 here is CSARTSGSPSEQFF. CDR3 bases: TGCAGCGCTAGGACTAGCGGGAGCCCCAGCGAGCAGTTCTTC.

CDR3 residues: CASRAGQWGNQPQHF. The DNA of the CDR3 is TGTGCCAGCAGAGCAGGACAGTGGGGCAATCAGCCCCAGCATTTT. This rearrangement joins TRBV28 to TRBJ1-5, with a weak D call TRBD1 (6 bases). The ends were cut back, 6 bases at V and 2 bases at J, with 14 bases in the middle. The germline gives CDR1 MDHEN, CDR2 SYDVKM. The CDR3 is 15 residues long.

The chain is built from TRBV2 and TRBJ1-5; 9 nucleotides align to TRBD1. This CDR3 contains 16 residues. Losses at the gene ends were 6 bases for V and 4 bases for J; bases not matched to a gene: 10. Germline V lookup: CDR1 SNHLY, CDR2 FYNNEI. The CDR3 nucleotides read TGTGCCAGCAGAATTACCGGGACAGGGACAAATCAGCCCCAGCATTTT. Residues: CASRITGTGTNQPQHF.

This chain uses TRBV3-1 (or the pseudogene TRBV3-2) with TRBJ2-1; 7 bases are a match to TRBD2. The germline gives CDR1 LGHDT, CDR2 YNNKEL (reference sequence). V was clipped by 7 bases and J by 7 bases; unmatched bases: 10. The length of the CDR3 is 14 residues. CDR3 amino acids: CASTKSREGNEQFF. CDR3 nucleotides: TGTGCCAGCACCAAATCCAGGGAGGGGAATGAGCAGTTCTTC.

The genes are TRBV2 and TRBJ2-7, with D unclear. Germline V gives CDR1 SNHLY, CDR2 FYNNEI. This CDR3 spans 11 amino acids. V lost 2 bases and J 6 bases, leaving 5 bases between the germline ends. The CDR3 sequence is CASSERSEQYF. The CDR3 bases are TGTGCCAGCAGTGAACGGAGCGAGCAGTACTTC.

The genes are TRBV12-3 or TRBV12-4 and TRBJ1-2; TRBD1 matches at 9 bases. This CDR3 is built from 13 residues. V was clipped by 2 bases and J by 8 bases; unmatched bases: 3. The CDR3 nucleotides are TGTGCCAGCAGTTTAACGGGACAGGGCGGCTACACCTTC. Protein sequence: CASSLTGQGGYTF.

This clone was recorded only once. V and J are TRBV28 and TRBJ1-6; TRBD1 aligns across 7 bases. J gave up 8 bases and V 5 bases, and 15 bases lay outside the gene matches. Germline CDR1 is MDHEN and CDR2 is SYDVKM. There are 17 residues in the CDR3. CDR3 protein: CASSGDGPGDSYSPLHF. CDR3 nucleotides: TGTGCCAGCAGTGGGGACGGACCAGGGGACAGTTATTCACCCCTCCACTTT.

This clone has only a few counts. The chain has TRBV2 and TRBJ1-3, with TRBD1 identical over 9 bases. V lost 5 bases and J lost 3; bases outside the gene matches: 5. CDR3 length: 15 residues. Germline V gene lookup returns CDR1 SNHLY and CDR2 FYNNEI. CDR3 protein: CASSLQGADGNTIYF. CDR3 coding DNA: TGTGCCAGCAGTCTACAGGGGGCTGATGGAAACACCATATATTTT.

This sequence joins TRBV4-3 and TRBJ2-5, with 11 bases fitting TRBD1. Germline V gene lookup returns CDR1 LGHNA and CDR2 YSLEER. Germline trimming cut 3 bases from V and 5 bases from J; bases unmatched to any gene: 8. The length of the CDR3 is 16 residues. This CDR3 is CASSQSGQGVSETQYF. The CDR3 bases are TGCGCCAGCAGCCAGTCGGGACAGGGGGTCTCGGAGACCCAGTACTTC.

The CDR3: CASTRNGGGNEQYF. CDR3 nucleotide sequence: TGTGCCAGCACACGAAATGGGGGGGGTAACGAGCAGTACTTC. V usage is TRBV2 and J usage is TRBJ2-7; TRBD2 agrees at 7 bases. The CDR3 sequence is 14 residues long. In germline, CDR1 is SNHLY, CDR2 FYNNEI. The V and J ends lost 7 bases and 5 bases, in that order; junction bases with no gene match: 11.

V and J are TRBV12-5 and TRBJ2-5; tentative D call: TRBD2 (6 bases). Germline CDR1 LGHNT, CDR2 FRNRAP. The CDR3 is 15 residues long. Between the trimmed V and J ends, which lost 0 bases and 1 base, there was a span of 9 bases. DNA of the CDR3: TGTGCTAGTGGTTTGGTACACGGGAGCCAAGAGACCCAGTACTTC. Amino acid sequence: CASGLVHGSQETQYF. Complete variable domain (other parts from reference TRBV12-5 and TRBJ2-5): DARVTQTPRHKVTEMGQEVTMRCQPILGHNTVFWYRQTMMQGLELLAYFRNRAPLDDSGMPKDRFSAEMPDATLATLKIQPSEPRDSAVYFCASGLVHGSQETQYFGPGTRLLVL.

This chain connects TRBV19 to TRBJ2-5; 12 bases line up with TRBD2. Germline V CDR1 and CDR2: LNHDA, SQIVND (reference sequence). The CDR3 totals 15 residues. The J segment lost 5 bases and the V segment lost 3 bases, leaving 4 bases of the junction unmatched. The CDR3 reads CASSIWTSGTETQYF. The CDR3 coding sequence is TGTGCCAGTAGTATCTGGACTAGCGGGACGGAGACCCAGTACTTC.